The 18 T cell receptor beta chains listed next were all sequenced from one sample in a study of CD8+ T cells in alopecia areata. cDNA prepared by RNA extraction and subsequent reverse transcription served as the template for sequencing. Profiling relied on immunoSEQ multiplex PCR, and the TCRdb table lists in-frame clones only, not all of them. The sample contains about 39,000 clones, just over 65% of which appear only once. Treatment denoted: oral pan-JAK inhibitor, 5-10 mg twice daily. The material was CD8+ T cells sorted from blood, obtained at week 4, from a patient treated with tofacitinib. The receptors stem from a human donor with alopecia areata.

The CDR3 is CASSLGLAGPYEQYF. The CDR3 nucleotides are TGTGCCAGCAGCCTCGGACTAGCGGGTCCCTACGAGCAGTACTTC. The gene calls are TRBV7-3 and TRBJ2-7, with TRBD2 matching 11 bases. V shed 5 bases and J 2 bases; nucleotides not matched to a gene: 5. The CDR3 spans 15 residues. Germline V gives CDR1 SGHTA, CDR2 FQGTGA.

This clone was counted a single time. One end of the junction fails to match germline, which may point to a read error. Other DNA sequences within the sample encode an identical CDR3. The V and J genes are TRBV27 and TRBJ2-1; 8 nucleotides line up with TRBD2. The germline gives CDR1 MNHEY, CDR2 SMNVEV (reference sequence). The CDR3 consists of 16 residues. The chain's CDR3 is CASRRSTGGPYNEQFF. The DNA for the CDR3 is TGTGCCAGCAGGCGTAGTACGGGGGGGCCCTACAATGAACAGTTCTTC.

The chain uses TRBV7-6 and TRBJ1-1; D gene unclear. The CDR3 consists of 13 residues. The germline V gene encodes CDR1 SGHVS and CDR2 FNYEAQ. V was cut by 0 bases and J by 3 bases, with 5 bases left in between. The CDR3 loop is CASSLAAHTEAFF. The CDR3 nucleotides read TGTGCCAGCAGCTTAGCGGCCCACACTGAAGCTTTCTTT.

CDR3 bases: TGTGCCAGCGTGGGAGTAGGGACCCAGTACTTC. Encoded protein: CASVGVGTQYF. The rearrangement links TRBV2 to TRBJ2-5, with D possibly being TRBD2 (5 bases). CDR3 length equals 11 residues. The germline V gene has CDR1 SNHLY and CDR2 FYNNEI. Between the trimmed V and J ends, which lost 8 bases and 7 bases, there was a span of 11 bases.

The chain employs TRBV12-5 and TRBJ1-2, with 9 positions matching TRBD1. The CDR3 is made up of 16 amino acids. Germline CDR1 and CDR2: LGHNT and FRNRAP. After removal of 5 bases from V and 6 bases from J, the junction contained 13 bases not matched to a gene. The chain's CDR3 is CASGLSGTGYLDGYTF. The CDR3 DNA reads TGTGCTAGTGGTCTCTCCGGGACAGGGTATTTAGATGGCTACACCTTC.

V usage is TRBV25-1 and J usage is TRBJ2-7; 7 bases fit TRBD2. J gave up 2 bases and V 7 bases, and 8 bases lay outside the gene matches. The V gene's germline CDR1 is MGHDK and CDR2 SYGVNS. CDR3 length equals 14 residues. The CDR3 DNA reads as TGTGCCAGCACCCTAACGGGGGGAACCTACGAGCAGTACTTC. Its translation: CASTLTGGTYEQYF.

The rearrangement links TRBV7-9 to TRBJ2-1; no firm D call. This CDR3 spans 11 amino acids. Germline V CDR1 and CDR2: SEHNR, FQNEAQ (reference sequence). The germline V and J ends were trimmed by 6 bases and 9 bases, with 9 bases remaining between them. CDR3 DNA: TGTGCCAGCAGGGATAGGGTTGAGCAGTTCTTC. Its translation is CASRDRVEQFF.

This clone was counted a few times. J is TRBJ1-1 and V is TRBV19; D remains unclear. The V and J ends lost 0 bases and 0 bases respectively, with 8 bases between them. This CDR3 contains 15 residues. CDR1 LNHDA and CDR2 SQIVND come from the germline V gene (reference sequence). This chain's CDR3 is CASSIEAAMNTEAFF. The DNA of the CDR3 is TGTGCCAGTAGTATAGAGGCAGCAATGAACACTGAAGCTTTCTTT.

The chain uses TRBV13 and TRBJ2-7; D could derive from TRBD1 or TRBD2 (5 bases each). The germline gives CDR1 PRHDT, CDR2 FYEKMQ (reference sequence). The CDR3 is 13 residues long. Trimming took 5 bases from V and 3 from J, leaving 11 bases between them. The CDR3 nucleotides read TGTGCCAGCAGCCTCGGGACGGTCTACGAGCAGTACTTC. This codes for CASSLGTVYEQYF.

The chain is built from TRBV30 and TRBJ1-2; perhaps TRBD1 as D (5 bases). There are 13 residues in the CDR3. Looked up from germline, CDR1 is GTSNPN and CDR2 is SVGIG (reference sequence). Trimming removed 3 bases from V and 8 bases from J, with 16 bases in between. The chain's CDR3 is CAWSAGLRGGYTF. The CDR3 DNA reads TGTGCCTGGAGCGCCGGGCTAAGGGGCGGCTACACCTTC.

V is TRBV7-3 and J is TRBJ2-7; tentatively, D is TRBD1 or TRBD2 (5 bases each). This CDR3 has 13 residues. V shed 5 bases and J shed 3 bases, with 11 bases lying between them. Germline V gene data show CDR1 as SGHTA and CDR2 as FQGTGA. The CDR3 nucleotides are TGTGCCAGCAGCCCCGGGGCGGGCTACGAGCAGTACTTC. Protein sequence: CASSPGAGYEQYF.

J is TRBJ1-2 and V is TRBV29-1, with 9 nucleotides matching TRBD1. This CDR3 region has 13 residues. Germline V lookup: CDR1 SQVTM, CDR2 ANQGSEA. The ends lost 5 bases at V and 8 bases at J; junction bases unmatched: 9. CDR3 in DNA: TGCAGCGTTCTCTCGGGACAGGGAAACGGCTACACCTTC. Its translation is CSVLSGQGNGYTF.

This rearrangement joins TRBV29-1 to TRBJ2-1; D is unclear. CDR3 length: 14 amino acids. The germline CDR1 and CDR2 sequences are SQVTM and ANQGSEA. V was clipped by 0 bases and J by 3 bases, with 9 bases between them. In nucleotides, the CDR3 is TGCAGCGTTGAAGACAGTTCGGACTACAATGAGCAGTTCTTC. Translated, it gives CSVEDSSDYNEQFF.

The V gene is TRBV29-1, the J gene TRBJ1-2, with 10 nucleotides matching TRBD1. Germline V lookup: CDR1 SQVTM, CDR2 ANQGSEA. Losses at the gene ends were 7 bases for V and 5 bases for J; bases not matched to a gene: 7. CDR3 length: 13 amino acids. The CDR3 DNA reads as TGCAGCGACTTCGGGACAGGGGAGTATGGCTACACCTTC. It is translated as CSDFGTGEYGYTF.

This rearrangement joins TRBV7-8 to TRBJ2-1, with TRBD2 matching over 12 bases. V was pared by 1 base and J by 0 bases, with 7 bases of the junction left unmatched. Germline-derived CDR1 and CDR2 are SGHVS and FQNEAQ. The CDR3 has 19 amino acids. This CDR3 reads CASSLGLAGADSSYNEQFF. CDR3 bases: TGTGCCAGCAGCTTAGGACTAGCGGGGGCCGATAGCTCCTACAATGAGCAGTTCTTC.

The gene calls are TRBV2 and TRBJ2-3; possibly TRBD2 for D (5 bases). From germline, CDR1 is SNHLY and CDR2 FYNNEI. V shed 2 bases and J shed 6 bases, with 15 bases lying between them. CDR3 length: 15 amino acids. The DNA for the CDR3 is TGTGCCAGCAGTGAACGGGGAGTTGAACGGGATACGCAGTATTTT. Protein: CASSERGVERDTQYF.

The gene calls are TRBV29-1 and TRBJ2-7; either TRBD1 or TRBD2 may fit D (5 bases each). The CDR3 is 12 amino acids. Germline-derived CDR1 and CDR2 are SQVTM and ANQGSEA. Trimming cost V 5 bases and J 7 bases, with 15 bases left between them. Written as DNA, the CDR3 is TGCAGCGTTCCCTCGGGACCTGGAGAGCAGTACTTC. Protein: CSVPSGPGEQYF.

The rearrangement links TRBV6-4 to TRBJ2-3; no reliable D call. The germline gives CDR1 MRHNA, CDR2 SNTAGT. V dropped 6 bases and J dropped 0 bases, with 7 bases sitting between them. The CDR3 contains 13 residues. The CDR3: CASRADSTDTQYF. CDR3 sequence (DNA): TGTGCCAGCAGGGCGGACAGCACAGATACGCAGTATTTT.